These 24 T cell receptor beta chains share one sample of origin, sequenced in a study of blood T cells in healthy people across ages. A sample-barcoded 5' primer and a J-beta primer mix were used in a second PCR of about 7 to 12 cycles. TCRdb reprocessed the 5' RACE reads with MiXCR, giving one entry per CDR3 protein. Of around 1.5 million distinct CDR3 sequences listed, about 35% are singletons. Sequenced sample: blood. Receptors originate from a woman in her 30s in good health.

In this sample, this clonotype turned up a few times. The chain links TRBV6-1 to TRBJ1-2; D unclear. The CDR3 contains 19 residues. The germline V gene encodes CDR1 MNHNS and CDR2 SASEGT. The V gene lost 7 bases and the J gene lost 4 bases, with 31 bases spanning the gap. CDR3 sequence (DNA): TGTGCCAGCACCGAAGGGCCCGGGATCTCATTTCGAAACGTCTATGGCTACACCTTC. Residues: CASTEGPGISFRNVYGYTF.

As for this clonotype: At one of its ends the junction is not consistent with the germline gene, which may arise from a read error. The chain links TRBV5-1 to TRBJ2-3, with 11 bases identical to TRBD2. The CDR3 is made up of 15 amino acids. Germline CDR1 reads SGHRS; CDR2 reads YFSETQ. The CDR3 DNA reads as TGCGCCGGCAGCTTACTAGCGGGGGTCCCAGATACGCAGTATTTT. Its translation is CAGSLLAGVPDTQYF.

This chain joins TRBV9 and TRBJ1-2; 10 positions agree with TRBD1. V lost 4 bases and J lost 0; bases outside the gene matches: 9. This CDR3 has 17 residues. The germline V gene has CDR1 SGDLS and CDR2 YYNGEE. This CDR3 reads CASSPGQGVLPNYGYTF. The CDR3 DNA follows: TGTGCCAGCAGCCCCGGACAGGGGGTCCTTCCTAACTATGGCTACACCTTC.

The V call is TRBV20-1, the J call TRBJ2-1; 11 bases map to TRBD2. J was trimmed by 4 bases and V by 5 bases; bases with no gene match: 4. This CDR3 has 14 residues. The V gene's germline CDR1 is DFQATT and CDR2 SNEGSKA (reference sequence). The CDR3 region is CSARLAGYYNEQFF. CDR3 DNA sequence: TGCAGTGCTCGACTAGCGGGATATTACAATGAGCAGTTCTTC.

This clonotype was detected only a few times. CDR3 bases: TGCAGCGTTGAGATTCCTAGCGGGAGGATTAGTTACGAGCAGTACTTC. This translates into CSVEIPSGRISYEQYF. The J gene is TRBJ2-7, the V gene TRBV29-1; 11 bases are a match to TRBD2. The CDR3 is 16 residues long. The V segment lost 3 bases and the J segment 4 bases; nucleotides outside the gene matches: 11. Germline loops: CDR1 SQVTM, CDR2 ANQGSEA.

The chain carries TRBV6-1 and TRBJ2-1, with a tentative D call TRBD1 (6 bases). The germline gives CDR1 MNHNS, CDR2 SASEGT. This CDR3 comprises 15 residues. Between the trimmed V and J ends, which lost 3 bases and 2 bases, there was a span of 11 bases. The CDR3 DNA sequence: TGTGCCAGCAGTGACAGGGGTGCCCCCTACAATGAGCAGTTCTTC. Residues: CASSDRGAPYNEQFF.

The rearrangement links TRBV27 to TRBJ1-2; tentatively, D is TRBD1 (6 bases). Germline loops: CDR1 MNHEY, CDR2 SMNVEV (reference sequence). CDR3 length: 13 residues. V was shortened by 8 bases and J by 3 bases, with 13 bases between the two germline ends. The CDR3 loop is CASWGGRDYGYTF. CDR3 coding DNA: TGTGCCAGCTGGGGGGGGCGCGACTATGGCTACACCTTC.

This clonotype has just a few counts. The rearrangement links TRBV4-1 to TRBJ1-4, with TRBD1 as a possible D gene (5 bases). The germline CDR1 and CDR2 sequences are MGHRA and YSYEKL. V dropped 6 bases and J dropped 1 base, with 18 bases sitting between them. This CDR3 has 17 amino acids. CDR3 bases: TGCGCCAGCAGGTCCGGGGCCCCACTGGGAACTAATGAAAAACTGTTTTTT. This translates into CASRSGAPLGTNEKLFF.

The V and J genes are TRBV27 and TRBJ2-7; 9 nucleotides align to TRBD1. V was pared by 5 bases and J by 2 bases, with 10 bases of the junction left unmatched. The CDR3 covers 16 residues. Germline V gene data show CDR1 as MNHEY and CDR2 as SMNVEV (reference sequence). This CDR3 is CASSPSGTGKTYEQYF. CDR3 bases: TGTGCCAGCAGTCCTTCCGGGACAGGGAAGACCTACGAGCAGTACTTC.

V usage is TRBV2 and J usage is TRBJ2-5, with D uncertain. The J call may be wrong; the DNA end is better matched by TRBJ2-7. CDR1 is SNHLY and CDR2 is FYNNEI in the germline V gene. The CDR3 runs 15 residues. CDR3 coding DNA: TGTGCCAGCACCCCGGATGTGGTAGGCCAAAGCGAGCAGTACTTC. It specifies CASTPDVVGQSEQYF.

This clonotype was counted between two and nine times. This chain connects TRBV7-9 to TRBJ2-3, with 9 nucleotides matching TRBD2. J gave up 0 bases and V 2 bases, and 15 bases lay outside the gene matches. Per germline, CDR1 SEHNR and CDR2 FQNEAQ (reference sequence). This CDR3 region has 20 residues. The CDR3 sequence is CASSLRGSGGAGSSTDTQYF. CDR3 bases: TGTGCCAGCAGCTTACGGGGTAGCGGGGGCGCCGGCTCTAGCACAGATACGCAGTATTTT.

This clonotype was seen a few times. The rearrangement links TRBV20-1 to TRBJ1-2; perhaps TRBD1 as D (6 bases). Germline loops: CDR1 DFQATT, CDR2 SNEGSKA (reference sequence). The CDR3 loop spans 11 amino acids. CDR3 amino acids: CSPSGAYGYTF. The CDR3 coding sequence is TGCAGCCCGTCGGGGGCCTATGGCTACACCTTC.

The gene calls are TRBV27 and TRBJ2-7; D is possibly TRBD2 (6 bases). The end of the DNA fits TRBJ2-5 better, so the J call may be wrong. This CDR3 is built from 16 residues. The V gene's germline CDR1 is MNHEY and CDR2 SMNVEV (reference sequence). The CDR3 DNA sequence: TGTGCCAGCAGTTTTCAGGGCTGGGGAGGATATGAGACCCAGTACTTC. Protein product: CASSFQGWGGYETQYF.

CDR3 sequence reads: CASSMSKGLAAEQYF. In nucleotides, the CDR3 is TGTGCCAGTAGTATGTCGAAAGGACTAGCGGCTGAGCAGTACTTC. The chain uses TRBV19 and TRBJ2-7, with 10 bases fitting TRBD2. The CDR3 spans 15 residues. V dropped 3 bases and J dropped 7; count of bases not matched to a gene: 9. Germline V CDR1 and CDR2: LNHDA, SQIVND (reference sequence).

The sample holds a few counts of this clonotype. V and J are TRBV20-1 and TRBJ2-3, with 12 bases identical to TRBD2. The CDR3 totals 17 residues. CDR1 and CDR2 from the germline V gene are DFQATT and SNEGSKA (reference sequence). J was trimmed by 5 bases and V by 6 bases; bases with no gene match: 15. The CDR3 DNA reads as TGCAGTGCCCATTCTCCTAGCGGGGGGGGGCAACGAGATACGCAGTATTTT. Residues: CSAHSPSGGGQRDTQYF.

This clonotype was picked up a small number of times. The chain carries TRBV5-6 and TRBJ2-5; D uncertain. TRBJ2-7 matches the DNA end more closely, so the J call is doubtful. The V gene's germline CDR1 is SGHDT and CDR2 YYEEEE. The CDR3 loop spans 13 amino acids. The CDR3 DNA sequence: TGTGCCAGCAGCTTGGTGGACCACAACGAGCAGTACTTC. This sequence encodes CASSLVDHNEQYF.

This clonotype was seen repeatedly, ten times or more. V usage is TRBV7-6 and J usage is TRBJ1-2; 11 bases fit TRBD1. The V gene end was trimmed by 1 base and the J gene end by 5 bases; junction bases not matched to a gene: 9. Germline CDR1 and CDR2: SGHVS and FNYEAQ. The CDR3 runs 17 residues. CDR3 DNA: TGTGCCAGCAGCTTAGGGACAGGGGGCTCCCCTCAGTATGGCTACACCTTC. The encoded protein is CASSLGTGGSPQYGYTF.

V is TRBV11-2 and J is TRBJ2-1; perhaps D is TRBD1 or TRBD2 (6 bases each). The CDR3 spans 16 residues. The germline gives CDR1 SGHAT, CDR2 FQNNGV. V was cut by 1 base and J by 3 bases, with 13 bases left in between. The DNA for the CDR3 is TGTGCCAGCAGCTTAGGTTCGGGGGCAGGCTACAATGAGCAGTTCTTC. It codes for CASSLGSGAGYNEQFF.

The chain is built from TRBV6-1 and TRBJ1-2; tentative D call: TRBD1 (6 bases). V was trimmed by 10 bases and J by 3 bases, leaving 21 bases between them. The CDR3 length is 15 residues. The germline gives CDR1 MNHNS, CDR2 SASEGT. The CDR3, as DNA: TGTGCCATCACGCTATTCGGGGGCTTGGACTATGGCTACACCTTC. Its translation: CAITLFGGLDYGYTF.

This chain links TRBV13 with TRBJ1-1; 8 nucleotides line up with TRBD1. Germline values: CDR1 PRHDT, CDR2 FYEKMQ (reference sequence). CDR3 length: 13 residues. The V gene end was trimmed by 5 bases and the J gene end by 6 bases; junction bases not matched to a gene: 5. In DNA, the CDR3 is TGTGCCAGCAGCCTTCAGGGGGCCCCTGAAGCTTTCTTT. This gives the protein CASSLQGAPEAFF.

This chain uses TRBV6-1 with TRBJ2-1, with a possible D match to TRBD1 (6 bases). Germline V gene sequence: CDR1 MNHNS, CDR2 SASEGT. V lost 3 bases, J lost 2 bases, and 8 bases lay in between. The CDR3 runs to 14 residues. The CDR3 reads CASSESGAYNEQFF. DNA of the CDR3: TGTGCCAGCAGTGAGTCAGGGGCCTACAATGAGCAGTTCTTC.

The gene calls are TRBV27 and TRBJ2-7; D perhaps matches TRBD2 (6 bases). The germline gives CDR1 MNHEY, CDR2 SMNVEV (reference sequence). Trimming stripped 0 bases from V and 5 bases from J, with 11 bases between. The CDR3 runs 14 residues. As DNA, the CDR3 is TGTGCCAGCAGTTTATCACTAGCCGCGGACGAGCAGTACTTC. Protein product: CASSLSLAADEQYF.

This clonotype turned up a few times. The chain carries TRBV4-1 and TRBJ2-3; 7 bases agree with TRBD2. The CDR3 is made up of 17 amino acids. Germline lookup yields CDR1 MGHRA and CDR2 YSYEKL. Germline trimming cut 0 bases from V and 2 bases from J; bases unmatched to any gene: 8. CDR3 DNA sequence: TGCGCCAGCAGCCAAGAAGAAGCGGGGCTTCCCACAGATACGCAGTATTTT. It is translated as CASSQEEAGLPTDTQYF.

This clonotype is a singleton in its sample. The chain joins TRBV6-2 or TRBV6-3 to TRBJ2-3; D is possibly TRBD2 (5 bases). CDR3 size: 15 residues. Trimming removed 7 bases from V and 0 bases from J, with 14 bases in between. Germline-derived CDR1 and CDR2 are MNHEY and SVGEGT. The DNA of the CDR3 is TGTGCCAGCAACCCCTCGGGGTTTAGCACAGATACGCAGTATTTT. Its protein is CASNPSGFSTDTQYF.